This TCR beta chain was sequenced for a study of blood T cell repertoires in COVID-19. Seattle researchers signed up patients amid active infection and tracked them longitudinally. Generated by immunoSEQ multiplex PCR, the TCRdb table keeps only in-frame clones and is missing some. The sample gives more than 150,000 clones, around 86% of which show up once; 0.58% is in the top ten. The sequencing sample was made of peripheral blood. This clonotype originated in a man between 60 and 70 years old with COVID-19, enrolled during active disease.

The DNA of the CDR3 is TGTGCCAGCATTGGACAGTCTTTCTCTGGAAACACCATATATTTT. This encodes CASIGQSFSGNTIYF. The rearrangement uses TRBV2 and TRBJ1-3; maybe TRBD1 (6 bases). Germline CDR1 is SNHLY and CDR2 is FYNNEI. The CDR3 extends over 15 amino acids. V was trimmed by 7 bases and J by 0 bases, leaving 13 bases between them.